This T cell receptor (beta chain) was recorded in a study of CD39 and CD103 CD8 tumor-infiltrating T cells (dated by TCRdb to 2016 to 2019). As for the study more broadly: Repertoire comparisons were shown for an HPV-positive HNSCC, an HPV-negative HNSCC, an ovarian cancer and a melanoma patient. Deep sequencing of TCRbeta CDR3 was used to compare the repertoires of CD8 TIL subsets, defined by CD103 and CD39, against those of peripheral memory CD8 T cells.

For each subset, between about 9,500 and 110,000 sorted cells were used for genomic DNA extraction with the DNeasy Blood and Tissue Kit. The immunoSEQ service sequenced and mapped the TCRbeta V-J or V-D-J regions, with coverage above 10x for each sample. As for the authors' bioinformatics: The analysis included only productive rearrangements exported from the immunoSEQ Analyzer platform, and clonality was assessed using the 500 most abundant clones. The Morisita-Horn similarity index and the Jaccard index were used to quantify repertoire overlap between populations. Morisita-Horn similarity between CD8 T-cell subset TCR repertoires was measured in about 6 cancer patients. What TCRdb holds here is the immuneACCESS table cut down to in-frame rearrangements. Part of the clones is not present; checked against another copy, under half of the missing clones reflect an unresolved V gene, and the others are unexplained. V, J and clone size reflect that table, while D and trimming were determined from the DNA. Counted in this sample were thousands of clones; about three fifths of them appeared once. The ten largest clones capture 58% of the sample.

The CDR3, cysteine through phenylalanine, is 14 amino acids long. CDR3 DNA only is kept here, 42 bases in frame from base 1. CDR1 and CDR2, looked up from the germline V gene (reference sequence), are SSHAT and FNYEAQ. About this clone itself: Its antigen is not yet known. The germline gene is not matched at one end of the junction; a read error may be the cause.

Study-wide findings and limitations: Compared with DN and SP CD8 TILs and with blood memory CD8 T cells, DP CD8 TILs appeared more oligoclonal, with the top 30 clonotypes covering about 56-86%. Clonotypes from DN TILs largely overlapped with peripheral memory CD8 repertoires, while clonotypes from DP TILs were only rarely found in blood or uninvolved lymph node.

At the time of sample collection the patients were not on therapy, although prior treatments varied from chemotherapy, radiotherapy, surgery and immunotherapy to no treatment. After thawing, cells went through T lymphocyte enrichment using a negative-selection kit, with EpCAM beads added for tumor-infiltrating lymphocytes. Memory CD8 T cells were sorted as CD8+CD4-CD45RA- cells regardless of CCR7 expression. Before analysis, peripheral blood mononuclear cells were isolated on a Ficoll-Paque PLUS gradient and cryopreserved. On a FACSAria II, each population was sorted to more than 97% purity, and the resulting cell pellets were frozen for TCR sequencing with no culture step.

The sequence derives from a human donor with head and neck squamous cell carcinoma. Sample: CD8+ T cells sorted from blood. What the cell subset or site label conveys for this sample: total memory CD8 T cells (CD45RA-CCR7+/-) from blood or uninvolved lymph node. Recombination linked TRBV7-7 to TRBJ1-5, with a weak D call of TRBD1 (6 bases match). The DNA sequence is given as TGTGCTAGCAGGGGCCCATATAGCAATCAGCCCCAGCATTTT. It is translated as CASRGPYSNQPQHF.